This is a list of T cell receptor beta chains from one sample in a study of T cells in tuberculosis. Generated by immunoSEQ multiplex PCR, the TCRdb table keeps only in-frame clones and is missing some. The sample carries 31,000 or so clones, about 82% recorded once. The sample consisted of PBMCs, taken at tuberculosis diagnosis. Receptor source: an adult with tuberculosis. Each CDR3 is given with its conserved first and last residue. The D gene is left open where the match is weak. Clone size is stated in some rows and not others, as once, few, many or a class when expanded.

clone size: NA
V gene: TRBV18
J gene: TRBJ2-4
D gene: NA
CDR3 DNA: TGTGCCAGCTCACCACCTAACAGGGCCTTAGCCAAAAACATTCAGTACTTC
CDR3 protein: CASSPPNRALAKNIQYF

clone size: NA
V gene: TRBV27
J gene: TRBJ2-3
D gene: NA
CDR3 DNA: TGTGCCAGCAGTGCGTCTAGCACAGATACGCAGTATTTT
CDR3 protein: CASSASSTDTQYF

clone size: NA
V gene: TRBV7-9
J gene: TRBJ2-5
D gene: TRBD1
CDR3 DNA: TGTGCCAGCCAGTGGCCCACCGGGACAGGCAAACAAGAGACCCAGTACTTC
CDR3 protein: CASQWPTGTGKQETQYF

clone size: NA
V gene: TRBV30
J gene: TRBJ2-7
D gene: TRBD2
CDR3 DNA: TGTGCCTGGAGTACGGGGGCTAGCGGGAGAAACGAGCAGTACTTC
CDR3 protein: CAWSTGASGRNEQYF

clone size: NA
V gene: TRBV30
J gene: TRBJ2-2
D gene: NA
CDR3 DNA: TGTGCCTGGAGGATTACAGGGCCAGACACCGGGGAGCTGTTTTTT
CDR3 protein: CAWRITGPDTGELFF

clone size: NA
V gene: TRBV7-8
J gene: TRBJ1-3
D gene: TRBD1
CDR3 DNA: TGTGCCAGCAGCACCCGACAGGGGACTGGAAACACCATATATTTT
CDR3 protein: CASSTRQGTGNTIYF

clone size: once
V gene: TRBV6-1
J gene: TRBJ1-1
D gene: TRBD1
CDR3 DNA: TGTGCCAGCAGTGAAACTCCAGGGGGCGCGACTGAAGCTTTCTTT
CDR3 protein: CASSETPGGATEAFF

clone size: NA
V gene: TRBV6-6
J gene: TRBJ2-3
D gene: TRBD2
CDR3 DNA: TGTGCCAGCAGTTCTCCGGGACTAGCGAAGGAAGATACGCAGTATTTT
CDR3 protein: CASSSPGLAKEDTQYF

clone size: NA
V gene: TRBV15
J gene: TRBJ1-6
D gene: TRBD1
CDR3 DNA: TGTGCCACCAGCATAGACAGGGGATATGGGTCACCCCTCCACTTT
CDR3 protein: CATSIDRGYGSPLHF

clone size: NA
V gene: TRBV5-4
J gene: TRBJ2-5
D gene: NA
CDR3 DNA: TGTGCCAGCAGCCAGAAACAGGGACCAGAGACCCAGTACTTC
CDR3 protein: CASSQKQGPETQYF

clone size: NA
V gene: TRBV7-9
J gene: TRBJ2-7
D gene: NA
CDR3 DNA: TGTGCCAGCAGCTCGGGAAAGTTCGTCTACGAGCAGTACTTC
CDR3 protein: CASSSGKFVYEQYF

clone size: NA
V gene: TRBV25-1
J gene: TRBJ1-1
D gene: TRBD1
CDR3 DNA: TGTGCCAGCAGTGGTAACAGGGGGCAGAACACTGAAGCTTTCTTT
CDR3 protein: CASSGNRGQNTEAFF

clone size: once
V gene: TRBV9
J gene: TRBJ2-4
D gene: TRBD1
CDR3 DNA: TGTGCCAGCAGCGCCCGGACAGGGGAGAACATTCAGTACTTC
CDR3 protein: CASSARTGENIQYF

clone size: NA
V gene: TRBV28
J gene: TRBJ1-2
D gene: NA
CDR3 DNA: TGTGCCAGCAGTTTCAGAGGAAGTAGCGATGGCTACACCTTC
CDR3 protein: CASSFRGSSDGYTF

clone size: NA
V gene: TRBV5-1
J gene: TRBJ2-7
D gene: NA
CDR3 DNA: TGCGCCAGCAGCTTGGCCTGGGGACATACCTACGAGCAGTACTTC
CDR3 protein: CASSLAWGHTYEQYF

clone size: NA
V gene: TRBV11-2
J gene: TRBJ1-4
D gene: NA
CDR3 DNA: TGTGCCAGCAGCTTTAGAGGCGGGGTGTATGAAAAACTGTTTTTT
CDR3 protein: CASSFRGGVYEKLFF

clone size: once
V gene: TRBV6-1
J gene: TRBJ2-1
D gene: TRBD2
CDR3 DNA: TGTGCCAGCAGTGGACTAGCGGTTGGTGAGCAGTTCTTC
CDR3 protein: CASSGLAVGEQFF

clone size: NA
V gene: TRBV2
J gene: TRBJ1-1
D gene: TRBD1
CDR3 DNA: TGTGCCACCTGGGACCCGGGACAGCCGAACACTGAAGCTTTCTTT
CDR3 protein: CATWDPGQPNTEAFF

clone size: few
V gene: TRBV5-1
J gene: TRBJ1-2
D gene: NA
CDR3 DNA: TGCGCCAGCAGCTCTCAAGGTGGACGGGATAACTATGGCTACACCTTC
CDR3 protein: CASSSQGGRDNYGYTF

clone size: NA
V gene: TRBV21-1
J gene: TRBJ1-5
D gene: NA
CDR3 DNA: TGTGCCAGCAGCAAAGAGGGGACAAGCGGCAATCAGCCCCAGCATTTT
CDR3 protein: CASSKEGTSGNQPQHF

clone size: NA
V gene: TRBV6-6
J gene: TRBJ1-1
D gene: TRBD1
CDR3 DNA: TGTGCCAGCAGTACCAGACAGGGGACCATGAACACTGAAGCTTTCTTT
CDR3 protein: CASSTRQGTMNTEAFF

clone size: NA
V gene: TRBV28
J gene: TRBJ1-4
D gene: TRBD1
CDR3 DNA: TGTGCCAGCAGCTTGGTAGGGACAGGGGCTTCAGGTGGAAAACTGTTTTTT
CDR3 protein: CASSLVGTGASGGKLFF

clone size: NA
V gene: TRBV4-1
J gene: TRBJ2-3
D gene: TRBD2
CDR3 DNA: TGCGCCAGCAGCCAGCCTTTCGCCGGGACTAGCGGGAGTGGATATACGCAGTATTTT
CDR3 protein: CASSQPFAGTSGSGYTQYF

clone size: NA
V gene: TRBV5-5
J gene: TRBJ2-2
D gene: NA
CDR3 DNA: TGTGCCAGCAGCTTGGCGGTCACCGGGGAGCTGTTTTTT
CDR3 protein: CASSLAVTGELFF

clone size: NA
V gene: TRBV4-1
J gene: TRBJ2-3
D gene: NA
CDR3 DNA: TGCGCCAGCAGCCCCCTAAAGGACAGCGGGGGCACAGATACGCAGTATTTT
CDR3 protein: CASSPLKDSGGTDTQYF

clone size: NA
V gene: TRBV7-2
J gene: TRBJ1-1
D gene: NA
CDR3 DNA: TGTGCCAGCAGCTTAGCACAGAACACTGAAGCTTTCTTT
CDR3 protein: CASSLAQNTEAFF

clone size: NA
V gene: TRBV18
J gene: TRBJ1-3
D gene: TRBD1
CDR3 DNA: TGTGCCAGCTCCGGACAGGGTTTTTCCTCTGGAAACACCATATATTTT
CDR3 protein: CASSGQGFSSGNTIYF

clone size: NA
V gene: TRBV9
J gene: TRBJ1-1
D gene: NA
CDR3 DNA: TGTGCCAGCAGCGCCTCAGGGTACGGCATGACCGAGGCTTTCTTT
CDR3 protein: CASSASGYGMTEAFF

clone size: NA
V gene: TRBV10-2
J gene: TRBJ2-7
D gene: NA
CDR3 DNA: TGCGCCAGCAGTGAAGGACTCCACTACGAGCAGTACTTC
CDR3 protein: CASSEGLHYEQYF

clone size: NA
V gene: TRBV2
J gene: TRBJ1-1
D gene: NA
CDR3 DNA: TGTGCCAGCAGTGAATTTGTTCAGGGCACTGAAGCTTTCTTT
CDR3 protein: CASSEFVQGTEAFF

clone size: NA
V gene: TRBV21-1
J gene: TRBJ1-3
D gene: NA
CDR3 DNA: TGTGCCAGCAGCAAAATATCGCGCCCACCCTCTGGAAACACCATATATTTT
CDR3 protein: CASSKISRPPSGNTIYF

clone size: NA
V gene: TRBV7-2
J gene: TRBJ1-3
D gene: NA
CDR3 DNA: TGTGCCAGCAGTATCCAGGGACTGCCCTCTGGAAACACCATATATTTT
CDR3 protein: CASSIQGLPSGNTIYF

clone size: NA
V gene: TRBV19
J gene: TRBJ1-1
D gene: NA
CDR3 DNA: TGTGCCAGTAGTATCCAGGACAGCGCGGGCCCTGAAGCTTTCTTT
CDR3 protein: CASSIQDSAGPEAFF

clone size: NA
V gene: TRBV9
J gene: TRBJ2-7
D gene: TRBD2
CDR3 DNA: TGTGCCAGCAGCGTAGGTCCTCTAGCGGGCCGTTCCTACGAGCAGTACTTC
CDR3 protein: CASSVGPLAGRSYEQYF

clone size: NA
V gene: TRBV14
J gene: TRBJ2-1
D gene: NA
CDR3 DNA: TGTGCCAGCAGCCAAGTAACCACAGGGTTGGAGCAGTTCTTC
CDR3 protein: CASSQVTTGLEQFF

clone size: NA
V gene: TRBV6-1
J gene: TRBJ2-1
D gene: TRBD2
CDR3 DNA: TGTGCCAGCAGTGATTATAGCGGGAGGGCCGAGCAGTTCTTC
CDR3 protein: CASSDYSGRAEQFF

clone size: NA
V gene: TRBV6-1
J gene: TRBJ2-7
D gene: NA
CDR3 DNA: TGTGCCAGCAGTGACGGTCACTCCTACGAGCAGTACTTC
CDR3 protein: CASSDGHSYEQYF

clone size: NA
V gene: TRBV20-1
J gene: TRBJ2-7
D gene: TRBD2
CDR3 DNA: TGCAGTACATTAGCGGGACAACTCCAGTACTTC
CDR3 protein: CSTLAGQLQYF

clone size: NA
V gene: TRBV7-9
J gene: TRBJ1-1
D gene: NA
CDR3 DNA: TGTGCCAGCAGCTTGCAGGAACTGAACACTGAAGCTTTCTTT
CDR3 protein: CASSLQELNTEAFF

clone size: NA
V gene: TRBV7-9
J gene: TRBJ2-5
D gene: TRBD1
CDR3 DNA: TGTGCCAGCAGCTCGACAGGGGGCCTACGGGGGGAGACCCAGTACTTC
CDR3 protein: CASSSTGGLRGETQYF

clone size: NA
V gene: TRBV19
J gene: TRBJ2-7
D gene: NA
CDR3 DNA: TGTGCCAATTACAGGGATCCCTACGAGCAGTACTTC
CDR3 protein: CANYRDPYEQYF

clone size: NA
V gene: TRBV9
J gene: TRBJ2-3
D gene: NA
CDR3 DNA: TGTGCCAGCAGCGTAAGGGACTTTAACACAGATACGCAGTATTTT
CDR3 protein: CASSVRDFNTDTQYF

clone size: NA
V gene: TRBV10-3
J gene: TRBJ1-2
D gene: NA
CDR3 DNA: TGTGCCATCAGTGAGTCAGCGACGGGGGGTGGCTACACCTTC
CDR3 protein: CAISESATGGGYTF

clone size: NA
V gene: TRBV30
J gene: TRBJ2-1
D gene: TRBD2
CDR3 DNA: TGTGCCTGGAGTGGGGGTCTAGCGGGAGATCGTGAGCAGTTCTTC
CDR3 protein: CAWSGGLAGDREQFF

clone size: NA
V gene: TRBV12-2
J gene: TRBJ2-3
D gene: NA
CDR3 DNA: TGTGCAAGTCCGGGGATGGGCCCAGATACGCAGTATTTT
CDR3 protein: CASPGMGPDTQYF

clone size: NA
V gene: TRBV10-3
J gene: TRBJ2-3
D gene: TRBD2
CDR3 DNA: TGTGCCATCAGTGCGGCGGGAGGCCCAGATACGCAGTATTTT
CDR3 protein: CAISAAGGPDTQYF

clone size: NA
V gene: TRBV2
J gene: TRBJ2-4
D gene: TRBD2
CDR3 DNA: TGTGCCAGCAGTGAATCTCCTAGCGGGGGAAACATTCAGTACTTC
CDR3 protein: CASSESPSGGNIQYF

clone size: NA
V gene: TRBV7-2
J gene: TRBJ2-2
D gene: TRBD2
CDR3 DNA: TGTGCCAGCAGCTTAGTATATAGCGGGGGCCTGAACACCGGGGAGCTGTTTTTT
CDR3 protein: CASSLVYSGGLNTGELFF

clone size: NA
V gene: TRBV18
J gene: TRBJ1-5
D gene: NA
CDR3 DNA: TGTGCCAGCTCACCAGGGCAGGGCAAGGGTCAGCCCCAGCATTTT
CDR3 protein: CASSPGQGKGQPQHF

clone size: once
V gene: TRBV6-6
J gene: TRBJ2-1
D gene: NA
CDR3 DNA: TGTGCCAGCAGCCCACAGGGAACCTACAATGAGCAGTTCTTC
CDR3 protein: CASSPQGTYNEQFF

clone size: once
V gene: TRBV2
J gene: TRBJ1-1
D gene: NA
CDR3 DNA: TGTGCCAGCAGTGAAGCCCGCGGACAGAGAGGAAGATTGAACACTGAAGCTTTCTTT
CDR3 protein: CASSEARGQRGRLNTEAFF

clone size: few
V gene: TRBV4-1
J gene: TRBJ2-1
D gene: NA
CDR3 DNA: TGCGCCAGCAGCCAAGATTTGAGAGGCTCCTACAATGAGCAGTTCTTC
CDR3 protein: CASSQDLRGSYNEQFF